This T cell receptor beta chain comes out of a study of blood T cell repertoires in COVID-19. In the original processing: From reference gene primer amplification, estimates of nucleated cell counts were derived. Clones were sequenced by immunoSEQ multiplex PCR, and TCRdb holds only the in-frame ones, with some missing. V, J and clone size derive from that table, while D and trimming were established from the DNA sequence. The sample has 150,000 to 200,000 clones, 75% to 90% seen once. The CDR3 runs to 12 residues. The J segment lost 4 bases and the V segment lost 5 bases, leaving 4 bases of the junction unmatched. Per the germline V gene, CDR1 is GTSNPN and CDR2 is SVGIG (reference sequence).

This sequence was found in a human donor in a cohort sampled during active COVID-19. The rearrangement uses TRBV30 and TRBJ1-2; TRBD1 matches 7 bases. Sequenced sample: peripheral blood. The DNA for the CDR3 is TGTGCCTGGGGGACAGTATCCTATGGCTACACCTTC. It specifies CAWGTVSYGYTF.